This record concerns one T cell receptor beta chain sequence. V lost 2 bases and J lost 4; bases outside the gene matches: 3. CDR3 length equals 14 residues. The germline V gene has CDR1 DFQATT and CDR2 SNEGSKA (reference sequence). These data come from a study of early T cells in non-severe SARS-CoV-2 infection. Study context: Sequencing used unsorted whole-blood bulk RNA, so chains lack pairing.

Each cDNA molecule carried a unique molecular identifier. TCRdb reprocessed the 5' RACE reads via MiXCR and lists one record per CDR3 protein. The sample yields about 60,000 distinct CDR3 sequences, under 15% seen once. The chain joins TRBV20-1 to TRBJ2-3; 10 bases agree with TRBD2. Specimen: whole blood. The TCR sequence derives from an adult who was a healthcare worker with PCR-confirmed SARS-CoV-2 infection or an uninfected control (not recorded which). CDR3 DNA: TGCAGTGCTAGAAGCGGGAGGGAGGCAGATACGCAGTATTTT. Its translation is CSARSGREADTQYF.